What follows are 3 T cell receptor beta chains derived from one specimen sequenced in a study of blood T cell repertoires in COVID-19. Assay: immunoSEQ multiplex PCR; the TCRdb copy retains only in-frame clones and omits some. The sample lists about 310,000 clones, about 91% occurring once. The sequenced sample was PBMCs or T cells enriched from blood (not recorded which). These receptors were taken from a woman aged 18-30 years who had recovered from COVID-19.

The V gene is TRBV18, the J gene TRBJ2-7, with 8 bases fitting TRBD1. The CDR3 runs 15 residues. Germline-derived CDR1 and CDR2 are KGHSH and LQKENI. V lost 3 bases and J lost 0; bases outside the gene matches: 4. The CDR3 here is CASSPDRGHSYEQYF. The CDR3, as DNA: TGTGCCAGCTCACCCGACAGGGGCCACTCCTACGAGCAGTACTTC.

The chain combines TRBV18 with TRBJ2-5, with D tentatively TRBD1 (6 bases). The length of the CDR3 is 15 residues. Germline CDR1 reads KGHSH; CDR2 reads LQKENI. Trimming pared 6 bases from V and 5 bases from J, leaving 19 bases between. The CDR3 DNA reads TGTGCCAGCTCCCCCAGGGTCAGGGGCGGCGAGACCCAGTACTTC. Protein product: CASSPRVRGGETQYF.

The chain recombines TRBV9 with TRBJ1-3, with D perhaps TRBD1 (5 bases). Germline V lookup: CDR1 SGDLS, CDR2 YYNGEE. V was pared by 1 base and J by 4 bases, with 9 bases between. The CDR3 has 14 residues. CDR3 bases: TGTGCCAGCAGCGTACAGGGAACAGGAAACACCATATATTTT. This gives the protein CASSVQGTGNTIYF.